What follows is one T cell receptor (beta chain) and its context. Its antigen target is currently unknown. One base away there is no much larger clone; base qualities are not given. The sample comes from a study of blood T cell repertoires in COVID-19 (dated by TCRdb to 2019 to 2021). Background on the whole study: Collaborator samples came from the United States, Italy and Spain and covered acute and convalescent phases of COVID-19. The prospective study material was composed of cDNA or gDNA derived from T cells, B-cell-depleted T cells, or PBMCs. The dataset comprised deeply sampled blood TCRbeta repertoires from subjects exposed to, actively infected with, or recovered from COVID-19. The repertoires were made available in a free public database intended to serve as a resource for research on the immune response to SARS-CoV-2. Samples came from the ongoing ImmuneRACE study (first 160 participants) plus 1,254 subjects from 6 global collaborators. Sample metadata almost always included a de-identified subject ID, COVID-19 status, age in years and sex. Where available, HLA class I and class II types were obtained from metadata supplied by the sample provider rather than from assay-based typing. Broader findings and caveats from the paper: Clinical and demographic metadata were provided uncurated, with the amount varying by source and participant.

Each collaborating institution followed its own protocols to collect whole blood in K2EDTA tubes. For TCRbeta analysis, collaborator samples were shipped as frozen whole blood, as isolated PBMCs, or as DNA extracted from either sample type. The germline V gene (reference sequence) sets CDR1 to LGHDT and CDR2 to YNNKEL. Including the terminal cysteine and phenylalanine, the CDR3 comprises 19 residues. Only the CDR3 portion is preserved as DNA: 57 bases, with reading frame beginning at the first base. The V and J ends are trimmed by 0 bases and 2 bases, leaving 20 bases between them. The immunoSEQ Assay, a bias-controlled multiplex PCR, was used to amplify TCRbeta CDR3 regions from genomic DNA. Per the authors' processing: The number of nucleated cells in each sample was estimated from the amplification of reference gene primers within the assay. To quantify the absolute abundance of each unique TCRbeta CDR3 rearrangement, sequence reads were collapsed and filtered. For each sample, productive Simpson clonality was calculated as the square root of Simpson's diversity index over productive rearrangements. The table comes from immuneACCESS by way of TCRdb, which keeps in-frame sequences with V and J called. Part of the clones is missing from these tables; in studies checked, under half for an unresolved V gene and the rest for unknown reasons. The V and J calls and clone size come from that table; D and trimming were worked out from the DNA. Here the sample has some 200,000 clones; about 86% occur a single time. The ten largest clones represent 2% to 2.5% of the sample.

The specimen was peripheral blood. The chain joins TRBV3-1 (or the pseudogene TRBV3-2) to TRBJ2-1; TRBD1 might be the D gene, on 5 matching bases. The receptor's source is a woman aged 45 to 65 with acute or convalescent COVID-19. The CDR3 protein is CASSQERKVQGLPYNEQFF. The base sequence is TGTGCCAGCAGCCAAGAAAGGAAGGTTCAGGGCCTCCCCTACAATGAGCAGTTCTTC.